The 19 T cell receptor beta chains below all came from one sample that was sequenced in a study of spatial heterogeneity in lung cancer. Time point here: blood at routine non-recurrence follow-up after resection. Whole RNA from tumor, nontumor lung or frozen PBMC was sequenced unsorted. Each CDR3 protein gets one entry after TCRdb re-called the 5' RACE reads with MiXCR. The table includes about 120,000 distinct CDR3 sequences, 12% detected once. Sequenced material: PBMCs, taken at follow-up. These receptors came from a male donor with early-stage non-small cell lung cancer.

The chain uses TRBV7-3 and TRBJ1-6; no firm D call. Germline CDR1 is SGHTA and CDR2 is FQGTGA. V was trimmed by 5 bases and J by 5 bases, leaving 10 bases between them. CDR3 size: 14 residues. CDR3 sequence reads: CASSESRHNSPLHF. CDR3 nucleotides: TGTGCCAGCAGCGAGTCCAGGCATAATTCACCCCTCCACTTT.

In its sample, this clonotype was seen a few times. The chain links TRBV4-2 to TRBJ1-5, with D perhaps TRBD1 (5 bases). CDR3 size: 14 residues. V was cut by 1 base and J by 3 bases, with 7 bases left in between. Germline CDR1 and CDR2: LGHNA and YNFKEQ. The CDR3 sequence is CASSQAGSNQPQHF. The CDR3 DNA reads TGTGCCAGCAGCCAAGCAGGGTCCAATCAGCCCCAGCATTTT.

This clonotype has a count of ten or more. CDR3 loop: CASSDPFYRGKNQETQYF. The CDR3 coding sequence is TGTGCCAGCAGCGACCCCTTCTACAGGGGAAAGAACCAAGAGACCCAGTACTTC. The gene calls are TRBV7-9 and TRBJ2-5; TRBD1 agrees at 7 bases. This CDR3 has 18 residues. Germline trimming cut 5 bases from V and 0 bases from J; bases unmatched to any gene: 15. Germline lookup yields CDR1 SEHNR and CDR2 FQNEAQ (reference sequence).

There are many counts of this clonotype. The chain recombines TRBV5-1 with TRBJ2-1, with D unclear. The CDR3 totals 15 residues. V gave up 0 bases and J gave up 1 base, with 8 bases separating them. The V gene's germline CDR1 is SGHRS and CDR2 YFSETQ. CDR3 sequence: CASSLVDMSYNEQFF. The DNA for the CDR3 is TGCGCCAGCAGCTTGGTCGACATGTCCTACAATGAGCAGTTCTTC.

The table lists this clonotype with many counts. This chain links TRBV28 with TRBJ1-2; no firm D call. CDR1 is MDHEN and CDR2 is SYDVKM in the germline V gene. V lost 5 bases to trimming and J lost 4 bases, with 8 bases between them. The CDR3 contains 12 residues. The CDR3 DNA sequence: TGTGCCAGCAGTAACTCGGTCTATGGCTACACCTTC. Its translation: CASSNSVYGYTF.

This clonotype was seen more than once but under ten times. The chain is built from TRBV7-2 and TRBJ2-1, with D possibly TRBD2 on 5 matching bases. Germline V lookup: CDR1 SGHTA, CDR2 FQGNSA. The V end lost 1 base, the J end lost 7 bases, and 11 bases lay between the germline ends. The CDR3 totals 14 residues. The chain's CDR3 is CASSLGSSLNEQFF. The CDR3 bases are TGTGCCAGCAGCTTAGGATCTAGCTTAAATGAGCAGTTCTTC.

The CDR3 is CSVEDRRGSYGYTF. Written as DNA, the CDR3 is TGCAGCGTTGAAGATCGGCGGGGCAGCTATGGCTACACCTTC. The chain is built from TRBV29-1 and TRBJ1-2; a weak D match, TRBD1 (5 bases). Trimming removed 0 bases at V and 4 bases at J, with 12 bases between. Germline V lookup: CDR1 SQVTM, CDR2 ANQGSEA. CDR3 length equals 14 residues.

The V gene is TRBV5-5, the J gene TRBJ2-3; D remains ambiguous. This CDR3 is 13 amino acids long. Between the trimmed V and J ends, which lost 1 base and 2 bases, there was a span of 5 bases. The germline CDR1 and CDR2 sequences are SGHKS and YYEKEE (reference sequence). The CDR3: CASSLQPTDTQYF. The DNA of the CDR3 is TGTGCCAGCAGCTTGCAACCCACAGATACGCAGTATTTT.

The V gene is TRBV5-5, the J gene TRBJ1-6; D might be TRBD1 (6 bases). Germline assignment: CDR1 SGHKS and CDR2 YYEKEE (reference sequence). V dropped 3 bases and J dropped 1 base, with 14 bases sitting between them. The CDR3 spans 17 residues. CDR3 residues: CASSSTGSGSYNSPLHF. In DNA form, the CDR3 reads TGTGCCAGCAGCTCAACAGGGTCTGGATCCTATAATTCACCCCTCCACTTT.

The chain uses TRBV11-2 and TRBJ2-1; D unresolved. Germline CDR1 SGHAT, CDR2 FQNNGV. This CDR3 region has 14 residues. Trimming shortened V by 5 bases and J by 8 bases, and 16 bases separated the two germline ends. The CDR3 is CASSRNLEWDEQFF. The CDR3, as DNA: TGTGCCAGCAGCCGAAACTTAGAGTGGGATGAGCAGTTCTTC.

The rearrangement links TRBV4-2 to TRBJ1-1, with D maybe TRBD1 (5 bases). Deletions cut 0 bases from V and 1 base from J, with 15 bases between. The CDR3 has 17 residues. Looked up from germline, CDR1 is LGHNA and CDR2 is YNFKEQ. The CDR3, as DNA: TGTGCCAGCAGCCAAGATAGGGGTGGCAGACCGAACACTGAAGCTTTCTTT. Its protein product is CASSQDRGGRPNTEAFF.

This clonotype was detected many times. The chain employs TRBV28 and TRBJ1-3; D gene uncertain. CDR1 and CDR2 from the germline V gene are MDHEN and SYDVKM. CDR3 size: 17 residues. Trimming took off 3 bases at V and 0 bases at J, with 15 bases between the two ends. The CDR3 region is CASSFGPREYSGNTIYF. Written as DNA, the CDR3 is TGTGCCAGCAGTTTCGGCCCGCGGGAGTACTCTGGAAACACCATATATTTT.

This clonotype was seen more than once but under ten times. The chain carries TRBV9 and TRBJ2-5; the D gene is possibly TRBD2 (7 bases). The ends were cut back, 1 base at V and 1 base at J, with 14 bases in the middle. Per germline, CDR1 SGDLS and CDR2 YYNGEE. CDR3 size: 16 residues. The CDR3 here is CASSVSAGALQETQYF. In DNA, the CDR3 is TGTGCCAGCAGCGTAAGCGCGGGGGCCCTCCAAGAGACCCAGTACTTC.

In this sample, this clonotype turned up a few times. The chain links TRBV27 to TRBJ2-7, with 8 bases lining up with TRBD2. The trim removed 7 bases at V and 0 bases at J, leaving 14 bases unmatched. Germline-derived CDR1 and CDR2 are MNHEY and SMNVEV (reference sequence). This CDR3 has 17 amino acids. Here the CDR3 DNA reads TGTGCCAGCACCGAACCCCAGCGGGGGTCCTTCTCCTACGAGCAGTACTTC. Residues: CASTEPQRGSFSYEQYF.

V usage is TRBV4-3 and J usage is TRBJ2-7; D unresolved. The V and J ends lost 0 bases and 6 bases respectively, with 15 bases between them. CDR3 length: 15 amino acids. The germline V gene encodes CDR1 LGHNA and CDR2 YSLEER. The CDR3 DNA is TGCGCCAGCAGCCAAGAACGGGCGCCCCTCCTCGAGCAGTACTTC. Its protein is CASSQERAPLLEQYF.

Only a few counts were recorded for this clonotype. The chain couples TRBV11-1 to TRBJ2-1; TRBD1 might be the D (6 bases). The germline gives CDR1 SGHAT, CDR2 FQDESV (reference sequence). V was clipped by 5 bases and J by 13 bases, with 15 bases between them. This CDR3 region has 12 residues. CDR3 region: CASSQGPGHQFF. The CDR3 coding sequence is TGTGCCAGCAGCCAGGGGCCGGGACACCAGTTCTTC.

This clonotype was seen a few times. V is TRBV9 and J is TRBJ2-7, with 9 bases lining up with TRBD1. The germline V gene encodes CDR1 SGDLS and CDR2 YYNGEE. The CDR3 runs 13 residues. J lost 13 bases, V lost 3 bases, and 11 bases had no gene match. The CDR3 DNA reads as TGTGCCAGCAGCGCAACCGGGACAGGGACCTTATACTTC. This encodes CASSATGTGTLYF.

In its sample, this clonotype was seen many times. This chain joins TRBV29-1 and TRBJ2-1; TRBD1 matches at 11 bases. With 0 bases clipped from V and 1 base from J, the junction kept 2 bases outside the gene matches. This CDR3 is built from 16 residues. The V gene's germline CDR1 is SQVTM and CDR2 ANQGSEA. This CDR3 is CSVEEGQGGSYNEQFF. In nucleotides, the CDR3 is TGCAGCGTTGAAGAGGGACAGGGGGGTTCCTACAATGAGCAGTTCTTC.

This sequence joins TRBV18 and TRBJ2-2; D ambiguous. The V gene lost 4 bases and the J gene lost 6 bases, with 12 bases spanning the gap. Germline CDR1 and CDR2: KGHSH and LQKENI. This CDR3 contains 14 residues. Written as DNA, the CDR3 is TGTGCCAGCTCACTCCTCCAGGACGCCGGGGAGCTGTTTTTT. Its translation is CASSLLQDAGELFF. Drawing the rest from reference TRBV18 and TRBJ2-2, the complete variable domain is NAGVMQNPRHLVRRRGQEARLRCSPMKGHSHVYWYRQLPEEGLKFMVYLQKENIIDESGMPKERFSAEFPKEGPSILRIQQVVRGDSAAYFCASSLLQDAGELFFGEGSRLTVL.